The 20 T cell receptor beta chains below were found in one sample sequenced in a study of cytomegalovirus exposure and HLA in healthy donors. Primers included in the PCR were 60 Vbeta and 13 Jbeta primers. Generated by immunoSEQ multiplex PCR, the TCRdb table keeps only in-frame clones and is missing some. This table has roughly 240,000 clones, roughly 73% appearing once. The sample consisted of PBMCs. The receptors were gathered from a boy aged 5-17 years in good health and CMV-seronegative.

The rearrangement joins TRBV2 to TRBJ2-1; 7 positions match TRBD2. Germline V gene lookup returns CDR1 SNHLY and CDR2 FYNNEI. V gave up 6 bases and J gave up 7 bases; unmatched junction bases: 12. The CDR3 contains 15 residues. In nucleotides, the CDR3 is TGTGCCAGCAGACTCGAGCGGGGAAGTCCAAATGAGCAGTTCTTC. Its protein product is CASRLERGSPNEQFF.

The CDR3 DNA reads TGCAGCGTTGTAAGTGGAGGCCGGGAAGGAGCCACCTACGAGCAGTACTTC. Its protein product is CSVVSGGREGATYEQYF. The rearrangement joins TRBV29-1 to TRBJ2-7; D possibly corresponds to TRBD2 (5 bases). Deletions cut 4 bases from V and 2 bases from J, with 24 bases between. There are 17 residues in the CDR3. Germline values: CDR1 SQVTM, CDR2 ANQGSEA.

The chain has TRBV6-5 and TRBJ1-2, with TRBD1 matching over 9 bases. The length of the CDR3 is 11 residues. The germline gives CDR1 MNHEY, CDR2 SVGAGI. V dropped 5 bases and J dropped 8; count of bases not matched to a gene: 0. The CDR3, as DNA: TGTGCCAGCAGTGACAGGGGGGGCTACACCTTC. Protein sequence: CASSDRGGYTF.

The table lists this clone with a count of one. The chain employs TRBV6-5 and TRBJ2-5; D unresolved. The tail of the sequence fits TRBJ2-7 better, so the J call may be wrong. The germline V gene has CDR1 MNHEY and CDR2 SVGAGI. The CDR3 totals 13 residues. CDR3 sequence (DNA): TGTGCCAGCAGACGACAACAATCCTACGAGCAGTACTTC. Amino acid sequence: CASRRQQSYEQYF.

This chain links TRBV30 with TRBJ2-7; possible D gene TRBD1, 5 bases. Germline CDR1 is GTSNPN and CDR2 is SVGIG (reference sequence). CDR3 length: 15 residues. Trimming cost V 3 bases and J 2 bases, with 17 bases left between them. CDR3 protein: CAWRNMGHQAYEQYF. CDR3 bases: TGTGCCTGGAGAAACATGGGGCACCAGGCCTACGAGCAGTACTTC.

In its sample, this clone was seen a few times. V and J are TRBV19 and TRBJ2-7, with 8 positions matching TRBD1. The CDR3 length is 15 residues. CDR1 is LNHDA, CDR2 SQIVND, per germline (reference sequence). V gave up 7 bases and J gave up 2 bases; unmatched junction bases: 10. This chain's CDR3 is CASTKQDRDPYEQYF. The CDR3 coding sequence is TGTGCCAGTACCAAACAGGACAGGGACCCCTACGAGCAGTACTTC.

A remark on this clone: One end of the junction is discordant with germline, which a read error may explain. The chain has TRBV29-1 and TRBJ1-2; a weak D match, TRBD1 (6 bases). The CDR3 is 14 amino acids. Germline values: CDR1 SQVTM, CDR2 ANQGSEA. The CDR3 sequence is CSVEDTGFGYGYTF. The CDR3 DNA sequence: TGCAGCGTAGAAGATACAGGGTTTGGGTATGGCTACACCTTC. The full variable domain, with the rest looked up from reference TRBV29-1 and TRBJ1-2, is SAVISQKPSRDICQRGTSLTIQCQVDSQVTMMFWYRQQPGQSLTLIATANQGSEATYESGFVIDKFPISRPNLTFSTLTVSNMSPEDSSIYLCSVEDTGFGYGYTFGSGTRLTVV.

This chain uses TRBV27 with TRBJ1-4, with 9 bases aligning to TRBD1. V shed 4 bases, J shed 10 bases, and the junction held 4 bases outside the gene matches. Germline CDR1 reads MNHEY; CDR2 reads SMNVEV (reference sequence). CDR3 size: 13 residues. CDR3 in DNA: TGTGCCAGCAGTTGGGACAGGGCCTCAAAACTGTTTTTT. Protein sequence: CASSWDRASKLFF.

The chain combines TRBV6-1 with TRBJ1-3, with 7 nucleotides matching TRBD1. Losses at the gene ends were 3 bases for V and 0 bases for J; bases not matched to a gene: 8. The CDR3 runs 17 residues. Germline lookup yields CDR1 MNHNS and CDR2 SASEGT. The CDR3: CASSELDREYSGNTIYF. In DNA form, the CDR3 reads TGTGCCAGCAGTGAGCTTGACAGGGAATACTCTGGAAACACCATATATTTT.

The V gene is TRBV27, the J gene TRBJ2-2, with 8 bases matching TRBD2. V dropped 6 bases and J dropped 0; count of bases not matched to a gene: 9. CDR1 and CDR2 (germline): MNHEY, SMNVEV (reference sequence). This CDR3 has 17 amino acids. CDR3 DNA sequence: TGTGCCAGCAGAGGGGATAGCGGGATAGCGAACACCGGGGAGCTGTTTTTT. Encoded protein: CASRGDSGIANTGELFF.

The chain has TRBV6-1 and TRBJ2-5; 7 bases match TRBD1. The J call may be in error: the DNA end matches TRBJ2-7 better. The CDR3 has 14 amino acids. Germline V gene data show CDR1 as MNHNS and CDR2 as SASEGT. The CDR3 DNA reads as TGTGCCAGCAGTACAGGGGAGTACACCTACGAGCAGTACTTC. Translated, it gives CASSTGEYTYEQYF.

V usage is TRBV6-6 and J usage is TRBJ1-5, with D tentatively TRBD1 (5 bases). V lost 5 bases and J lost 2, with 13 bases in between. In germline, CDR1 is MNHNY, CDR2 SVGAGI (reference sequence). The CDR3 runs 15 residues. The CDR3 DNA follows: TGTGCCAGCAGTCCCGAATGGGGGGGCAATCAGCCCCAGCATTTT. This codes for CASSPEWGGNQPQHF.

V and J are TRBV7-3 and TRBJ2-1; D remains ambiguous. This CDR3 contains 13 residues. Trimming stripped 3 bases from V and 6 bases from J, with 9 bases between. Germline loops: CDR1 SGHTA, CDR2 FQGTGA. Written as DNA, the CDR3 is TGTGCCAGCAGCTTGCTTTTGAGCAATGAGCAGTTCTTC. Its protein is CASSLLLSNEQFF. The full variable domain, its missing parts supplied by reference TRBV7-3 and TRBJ2-1, is GAGVSQTPSNKVTEKGKYVELRCDPISGHTALYWYRQSLGQGPEFLIYFQGTGAADDSGLPNDRFFAVRPEGSVSTLKIQRTERGDSAVYLCASSLLLSNEQFFGPGTRLTVL.

J is TRBJ1-1 and V is TRBV16, with 8 bases aligning to TRBD1. The germline gives CDR1 KGHSY, CDR2 FQNENV. The ends lost 5 bases at V and 2 bases at J; junction bases unmatched: 7. CDR3 size: 15 residues. DNA for the CDR3: TGTGCCAGCAGCTTTCAGGACAGGGCTAACACTGAAGCTTTCTTT. This translates into CASSFQDRANTEAFF. The whole variable domain, remainder taken from reference TRBV16 and TRBJ1-1, is GEEVAQTPKHLVRGEGQKAKLYCAPIKGHSYVFWYQQVLKNEFKFLISFQNENVFDETGMPKERFSAKCLPNSPCSLEIQATKLEDSAVYFCASSFQDRANTEAFFGQGTRLTVV.

In this sample, this clone turned up a few times. The J gene is TRBJ1-1, the V gene TRBV6-5, with D unclear. Germline V gives CDR1 MNHEY, CDR2 SVGAGI. The V end lost 2 bases, the J end lost 3 bases, and 10 bases lay between the germline ends. The CDR3 totals 14 residues. The CDR3 region is CASSYGGADTEAFF. The CDR3 coding sequence is TGTGCCAGCAGTTACGGTGGTGCGGACACTGAAGCTTTCTTT.

The rearrangement uses TRBV28 and TRBJ1-3; D perhaps matches TRBD1 (5 bases). Germline CDR1 MDHEN, CDR2 SYDVKM. Trimming cost V 5 bases and J 4 bases, with 15 bases left between them. The CDR3 runs to 15 residues. This chain's CDR3 is CASSVGVSRGNTIYF. The DNA of the CDR3 is TGTGCCAGCAGTGTAGGGGTTTCCAGAGGAAACACCATATATTTT.

V usage is TRBV11-2 and J usage is TRBJ2-5; TRBD2 matches 10 bases. The CDR3 is 15 residues long. V shed 4 bases and J 1 base; nucleotides not matched to a gene: 3. The V gene's germline CDR1 is SGHAT and CDR2 FQNNGV. DNA of the CDR3: TGTGCCAGCAGCTCGACTAGCGGGCCCCAAGAGACCCAGTACTTC. Translated: CASSSTSGPQETQYF.

This chain connects TRBV27 to TRBJ1-2, with TRBD1 as a possible D gene (6 bases). The V end lost 7 bases, the J end lost 8 bases, and 20 bases lay between the germline ends. Germline V gene sequence: CDR1 MNHEY, CDR2 SMNVEV (reference sequence). The CDR3 contains 14 residues. The CDR3 DNA reads as TGTGCCAGCAATCCTACAGGGATGAGGACGGGCTACACCTTC. Translated, it gives CASNPTGMRTGYTF.

The chain links TRBV19 to TRBJ1-5; D perhaps matches TRBD1 (5 bases). V was trimmed by 1 base and J by 6 bases, leaving 16 bases between them. From germline, CDR1 is LNHDA and CDR2 SQIVND (reference sequence). The CDR3 consists of 16 residues. The CDR3 DNA follows: TGTGCCAGTAGTATAGGGGCAAGACAGTCTCCTCAGCCCCAGCATTTT. It encodes CASSIGARQSPQPQHF.

The chain combines TRBV4-2 with TRBJ1-1; maybe TRBD1 (6 bases). CDR1 and CDR2 (germline): LGHNA, YNFKEQ. The CDR3 covers 15 residues. With 4 bases removed from V and 1 base from J, the gap between germline ends came to 13 bases. The CDR3 coding sequence is TGTGCCAGCAGCCTCGGACAGCGGGGGAACACTGAAGCTTTCTTT. Amino acids: CASSLGQRGNTEAFF.